The 21 T cell receptor beta chains listed next were all sequenced from one sample in a study of Graves' ophthalmopathy and Graves' hyperthyroidism. The authors amplified TCR beta CDR3 regions, and they did so from RNA transcripts for repertoire sequencing. Second-round multiplex PCR came after first-round RT-PCR with HTBI primers. Using its own MiXCR run on the multiplex PCR reads, TCRdb lists one record per CDR3 protein. The table shows 400,000 or so distinct CDR3 sequences, with 15% to 17% occurring only once. Input material: peripheral blood. These receptor sequences come from a woman aged 18-35 years with stable Graves' hyperthyroidism.

This clonotype was seen at least ten times. J is TRBJ1-1 and V is TRBV6-2 or TRBV6-3, with D possibly being TRBD1 (6 bases). This CDR3 comprises 15 residues. The V and J ends lost 7 bases and 1 base respectively, with 16 bases between them. CDR1 is MNHEY and CDR2 is SVGEGT in the germline V gene. As DNA, the CDR3 is TGTGCCAGCATTCAACAGGGACTTCGGAACACTGAAGCTTTCTTT. This translates into CASIQQGLRNTEAFF.

Many counts were recorded for this clonotype. V usage is TRBV6-5 and J usage is TRBJ1-1, with 7 nucleotides matching TRBD1. Germline-derived CDR1 and CDR2 are MNHEY and SVGAGI. Trimming took 4 bases from V and 0 from J; bases not matched to a gene: 8. This CDR3 spans 16 amino acids. CDR3 protein: CASSSPMGQLNTEAFF. In DNA form, the CDR3 reads TGTGCCAGCAGTTCGCCTATGGGACAGTTGAACACTGAAGCTTTCTTT.

J is TRBJ2-4 and V is TRBV20-1; possible D gene TRBD1, 6 bases. CDR1 and CDR2 from the germline V gene are DFQATT and SNEGSKA (reference sequence). The V gene lost 1 base and the J gene lost 1 base, with 11 bases spanning the gap. The CDR3 contains 15 residues. The CDR3 loop reads CSARVRQGAKNIQYF. The CDR3 DNA follows: TGCAGTGCTAGAGTACGTCAGGGGGCCAAAAACATTCAGTACTTC.

This clonotype occurred many times. The rearrangement links TRBV12-3 or TRBV12-4 to TRBJ1-5, with a possible D match to TRBD1 (6 bases). The CDR3 is 15 amino acids. V shed 5 bases and J shed 1 base, with 12 bases lying between them. The CDR3 here is CASSLGTLSNQPQHF. The CDR3 DNA reads as TGTGCCAGCAGTCTCGGGACATTGAGCAATCAGCCCCAGCATTTT.

This clonotype has a count of ten or more. The chain combines TRBV12-3 or TRBV12-4 with TRBJ2-5, with 12 nucleotides matching TRBD2. CDR3 length: 17 residues. J was trimmed by 4 bases and V by 5 bases; bases with no gene match: 11. The CDR3 region is CASSLNPSGGDLETQYF. The CDR3 bases are TGTGCCAGCAGTCTCAATCCTAGCGGGGGGGACTTAGAGACCCAGTACTTC.

This clonotype appeared a few times. The genes are TRBV27 and TRBJ1-1, with D unclear. In germline, CDR1 is MNHEY, CDR2 SMNVEV (reference sequence). Trimming took off 5 bases at V and 0 bases at J, with 16 bases between the two ends. This CDR3 has 16 amino acids. The DNA of the CDR3 is TGTGCCAGCAGTCAAACCGTAGAGATAATGAACACTGAAGCTTTCTTT. It is translated as CASSQTVEIMNTEAFF.

This clonotype was counted between two and nine times. The gene calls are TRBV12-3 or TRBV12-4 and TRBJ2-5; TRBD1 or TRBD2 may be the D gene (7 bases each). The ends were cut back, 6 bases at V and 4 bases at J, with 18 bases in the middle. The CDR3 loop spans 15 amino acids. This CDR3 is CASSRRGGALETQYF. CDR3 in DNA: TGTGCCAGCAGCCGCAGGGGGGGGGCTTTAGAGACCCAGTACTTC.

V and J are TRBV7-2 and TRBJ2-2; 7 bases are shared with TRBD1. This CDR3 has 14 amino acids. The germline V gene encodes CDR1 SGHTA and CDR2 FQGNSA. After removal of 5 bases from V and 6 bases from J, the junction contained 6 bases not matched to a gene. The CDR3 region has the DNA TGTGCCAGCAGCATTCGACAGGGATCCGGGGAGCTGTTTTTT. This sequence encodes CASSIRQGSGELFF.

About this clonotype: A read error is likely, as this CDR3 ends without the conserved phenylalanine or tryptophan. The chain links TRBV24-1 to TRBJ2-5, with a weak D call TRBD2 (7 bases). The CDR3 is 13 amino acids. The germline V gene encodes CDR1 KGHDR and CDR2 SFDVKD. The CDR3 DNA reads TGTGCGACCGCGGGGGCTTGGGGGGAGACCCAGTACTTG. Translating it yields CATAGAWGETQYL.

This clonotype was observed many times. The V gene is TRBV29-1, the J gene TRBJ1-2, with 7 positions matching TRBD1. V was clipped by 0 bases and J by 5 bases; unmatched bases: 21. The germline V gene has CDR1 SQVTM and CDR2 ANQGSEA. The CDR3 has 19 residues. The CDR3 is CSVEDLRDRFGDSGYGYTF. The CDR3 nucleotides are TGCAGCGTTGAAGATCTGAGGGATAGGTTTGGGGACAGTGGGTATGGCTACACCTTC.

Many counts were recorded for this clonotype. The chain joins TRBV11-2 to TRBJ2-7; D call uncertain. CDR3 length equals 15 residues. Germline values: CDR1 SGHAT, CDR2 FQNNGV. Trimming shortened V by 0 bases and J by 6 bases, and 15 bases separated the two germline ends. The CDR3 spells CASSLEAPASSEQYF. The DNA for the CDR3 is TGTGCCAGCAGCTTAGAGGCTCCAGCTTCTAGCGAGCAGTACTTC.

This clonotype has ten or more counts. This chain links TRBV6-6 with TRBJ1-5; 12 nucleotides line up with TRBD1. This CDR3 has 19 residues. After removal of 6 bases from V and 2 bases from J, the junction contained 14 bases not matched to a gene. Germline-derived CDR1 and CDR2 are MNHNY and SVGAGI (reference sequence). The CDR3 here is CASSRRDRGLLIGNQPQHF. CDR3 bases: TGTGCCAGCAGCCGTAGGGACAGGGGGCTCCTTATTGGCAATCAGCCCCAGCATTTT.

The gene calls are TRBV6-1 and TRBJ2-4; D is ambiguous. The CDR3 spans 13 residues. Trimming stripped 6 bases from V and 0 bases from J, with 6 bases between. From germline, CDR1 is MNHNS and CDR2 SASEGT. This chain's CDR3 is CASRWPAKNIQYF. The DNA for the CDR3 is TGTGCCAGCAGGTGGCCAGCCAAAAACATTCAGTACTTC.

This rearrangement joins TRBV6-2 or TRBV6-3 to TRBJ2-7; D gene ambiguous. V was clipped by 2 bases and J by 2 bases, with 10 bases between them. Germline CDR1 MNHEY, CDR2 SVGEGT. The CDR3 covers 14 residues. The CDR3 region is CASSYRSGTYEQYF. The CDR3 DNA reads TGTGCCAGCAGTTACAGGTCAGGAACCTACGAGCAGTACTTC.

The sample holds many counts of this clonotype. The chain couples TRBV7-3 to TRBJ2-5; D not resolved. Trimming removed 3 bases from V and 2 bases from J, with 10 bases in between. Germline V lookup: CDR1 SGHTA, CDR2 FQGTGA. This CDR3 is 14 amino acids long. The CDR3 is CASSFLGSQETQYF. The CDR3 coding sequence is TGTGCCAGCAGCTTTCTTGGCAGTCAAGAGACCCAGTACTTC.

The genes are TRBV12-3 or TRBV12-4 and TRBJ1-5, with TRBD1 matching over 9 bases. This CDR3 has 18 amino acids. V gave up 3 bases and J gave up 1 base; unmatched junction bases: 10. The CDR3 reads CASSLGQGRVWSNQPQHF. CDR3 bases: TGTGCCAGCAGTTTGGGACAGGGACGGGTCTGGAGCAATCAGCCCCAGCATTTT.

This clonotype was seen repeatedly, ten times or more. This chain links TRBV24-1 with TRBJ1-2; D gene unclear. The CDR3 is 16 residues long. The V end was cut by 4 bases, the J end by 6 bases, with 20 bases between. CDR1 is KGHDR, CDR2 SFDVKD, per germline. The DNA for the CDR3 is TGTGCCACCAGTGACCCTGGACTCAAAGGATGGAATGGCTACACCTTC. It is translated as CATSDPGLKGWNGYTF.

This clonotype has ten or more counts. The gene calls are TRBV6-2 or TRBV6-3 and TRBJ2-7; D remains ambiguous. Trimming removed 6 bases from V and 6 bases from J, with 9 bases in between. Germline CDR1 MNHEY, CDR2 SVGEGT. CDR3 length equals 11 residues. CDR3 loop: CASSEAFEQYF. The CDR3 DNA reads as TGTGCCAGCAGCGAGGCTTTCGAGCAGTACTTC.

This clonotype was counted ten times or more. This CDR3 is CASGFGSSYEQYF. The CDR3 DNA follows: TGTGCTAGTGGTTTTGGGAGCTCCTACGAGCAGTACTTC. The chain links TRBV12-5 to TRBJ2-7, with TRBD2 as a possible D gene (5 bases). Looked up from germline, CDR1 is LGHNT and CDR2 is FRNRAP. The CDR3 spans 13 residues. Deletions cut 3 bases from V and 0 bases from J, with 6 bases between.

This clonotype was seen ten or more times. This is likely a read error, given that the CDR3 carries no conserved phenylalanine or tryptophan at its end. The chain uses TRBV7-7 and TRBJ2-5; TRBD2 matches 8 bases. This CDR3 is built from 15 residues. The germline gives CDR1 SSHAT, CDR2 FNYEAQ (reference sequence). CDR3 loop: CASSFQAGERETQYS. The DNA for the CDR3 is TGTGCTAGCAGCTTCCAAGCGGGGGAGAGAGAGACCCAGTACTCC.

Points on this clonotype: This clone may be a read error of a much larger clone one base away. This chain links TRBV29-1 with TRBJ2-2; TRBD1 aligns across 8 bases. Germline CDR1 and CDR2: SQVTM and ANQGSEA. CDR3 length equals 15 residues. The CDR3 DNA reads as TGCAGCATCCGGGGACAGGCCTTCCCAACCGGGGGGCTGTTTTTT. It translates to CSIRGQAFPTGGLFF.